These 20 T cell receptor beta chains were all obtained from the same sample, sequenced in a study of STAT3 mutations in large granular lymphocyte leukemia. Whole-study findings and limits: At least one immunodominant TCR beta clonotype appeared in every T-cell large granular lymphocyte leukemia patient.

No cognate antigen is known for these TCRs. Generated by immunoSEQ multiplex PCR, the TCRdb table keeps only in-frame clones and is missing some. The sample yields roughly 46,000 clones, about 81% seen once. The sample consisted of PBMCs. The receptors shown here come from a human donor with T large granular lymphocyte leukemia. Some clones in this sample may be carry-over from other donors' samples.

The rearrangement links TRBV27 to TRBJ2-7; 7 nucleotides align to TRBD2. After removal of 4 bases from V and 3 bases from J, the junction contained 9 bases not matched to a gene. The germline CDR1 and CDR2 sequences are MNHEY and SMNVEV (reference sequence). The CDR3 sequence is 15 residues long. In DNA, the CDR3 is TGTGCCAGCAGTTCCAACCGGGACTACTTCTACGAGCAGTACTTC. Amino acids: CASSSNRDYFYEQYF.

The CDR3 DNA is TGCGCCAGCAGCGTTATTCCAGGGGAGGGGACTGAAGCTTTCTTT. This gives the protein CASSVIPGEGTEAFF. V and J are TRBV5-1 and TRBJ1-1, with D perhaps matching TRBD1 (6 bases). Deletions cut 4 bases from V and 5 bases from J, with 18 bases between. CDR3 size: 15 residues. Germline V lookup: CDR1 SGHRS, CDR2 YFSETQ. Variable domain in full (rest from reference TRBV5-1 and TRBJ1-1): KAGVTQTPRYLIKTRGQQVTLSCSPISGHRSVSWYQQTPGQGLQFLFEYFSETQRNKGNFPGRFSGRQFSNSRSEMNVSTLELGDSALYLCASSVIPGEGTEAFFGQGTRLTVV.

This rearrangement joins TRBV2 to TRBJ2-3, with TRBD2 matching over 7 bases. Germline V CDR1 and CDR2: SNHLY, FYNNEI. Trimming at V came to 5 bases and at J to 5 bases, leaving 7 bases not matched to a gene. The CDR3 has 14 amino acids. CDR3 region: CASSRDWGGDTQYF. In DNA, the CDR3 is TGTGCCAGCAGTCGGGACTGGGGGGGAGATACGCAGTATTTT.

The V call is TRBV9, the J call TRBJ2-5, with 8 nucleotides matching TRBD1. Trimming removed 0 bases from V and 2 bases from J; junction bases left unmatched: 3. CDR3 length: 15 residues. Germline values: CDR1 SGDLS, CDR2 YYNGEE. CDR3 sequence (DNA): TGTGCCAGCAGCGTAGGGGGGACAGGACAAGAGACCCAGTACTTC. Its protein product is CASSVGGTGQETQYF. Full variable domain (remainder filled in from reference TRBV9 and TRBJ2-5): DSGVTQTPKHLITATGQRVTLRCSPRSGDLSVYWYQQSLDQGLQFLIQYYNGEERAKGNILERFSAQQFPDLHSELNLSSLELGDSALYFCASSVGGTGQETQYFGPGTRLLVL.

The gene calls are TRBV27 and TRBJ1-4, with TRBD1 identical over 9 bases. This CDR3 comprises 14 residues. Germline values: CDR1 MNHEY, CDR2 SMNVEV (reference sequence). V shed 6 bases and J 10 bases; nucleotides not matched to a gene: 9. In DNA form, the CDR3 reads TGTGCCAGCAGGCAGACAGGGGGTTTGAGAAAACTGTTTTTT. It translates to CASRQTGGLRKLFF.

The chain carries TRBV7-8 and TRBJ1-1; D is unresolved. This CDR3 is 18 amino acids long. Germline V gives CDR1 SGHVS, CDR2 FQNEAQ. V was trimmed by 0 bases and J by 0 bases, leaving 17 bases between them. CDR3 in DNA: TGTGCCAGCAGCTTAGCTGGCAGTTTTGTTCGAATGAACACTGAAGCTTTCTTT. This sequence encodes CASSLAGSFVRMNTEAFF.

CDR3 protein: CASSIDAGDEQYF. DNA for the CDR3: TGTGCCAGTAGTATAGATGCGGGGGACGAGCAGTACTTC. J is TRBJ2-7 and V is TRBV19; 7 nucleotides line up with TRBD2. The CDR3 has 13 residues. CDR1 and CDR2 from the germline V gene are LNHDA and SQIVND (reference sequence). V lost 0 bases to trimming and J lost 5 bases; unmatched junction nucleotides: 1. The full variable domain, completed using reference TRBV19 and TRBJ2-7, is DGGITQSPKYLFRKEGQNVTLSCEQNLNHDAMYWYRQDPGQGLRLIYYSQIVNDFQKGDIAEGYSVSREKKESFPLTVTSAQKNPTAFYLCASSIDAGDEQYFGPGTRLTVT.

This chain uses TRBV7-2 with TRBJ1-5; D uncertain. Germline CDR1 reads SGHTA; CDR2 reads FQGNSA. V dropped 4 bases and J dropped 7 bases, with 8 bases sitting between them. The CDR3 spans 12 residues. As DNA, the CDR3 is TGTGCCAGCAGCTCACTCGGACAGCCCCAGCATTTT. It encodes CASSSLGQPQHF.

V and J are TRBV19 and TRBJ1-5; TRBD1 is a possible D gene (5 bases). CDR1 and CDR2 from the germline V gene are LNHDA and SQIVND (reference sequence). V was pared by 8 bases and J by 9 bases, with 14 bases between. CDR3 length: 12 amino acids. DNA for the CDR3: TGTGCCAGTTCCCAGGGACTTTTGCCCCAGCATTTT. Amino acid sequence: CASSQGLLPQHF. The full variable domain, its missing parts supplied by reference TRBV19 and TRBJ1-5, is DGGITQSPKYLFRKEGQNVTLSCEQNLNHDAMYWYRQDPGQGLRLIYYSQIVNDFQKGDIAEGYSVSREKKESFPLTVTSAQKNPTAFYLCASSQGLLPQHFGDGTRLSIL.

The CDR3 DNA sequence: TGTGCCAGCACCCCCAAAGCGGAAGTCGGGGGCTACACCTTC. This translates into CASTPKAEVGGYTF. V gene TRBV4-2 combines with J gene TRBJ1-2; D is unclear. The V and J ends lost 7 bases and 8 bases respectively, with 20 bases between them. In germline, CDR1 is LGHNA, CDR2 YNFKEQ. This CDR3 has 14 amino acids.

V usage is TRBV30 and J usage is TRBJ2-4, with D perhaps being TRBD1 or TRBD2 (5 bases each). The germline CDR1 and CDR2 sequences are GTSNPN and SVGIG (reference sequence). The CDR3 sequence is 13 residues long. The germline V and J ends were trimmed by 2 bases and 12 bases, with 17 bases remaining between them. The CDR3 protein is CAWSSATGTHQYF. CDR3 DNA: TGTGCCTGGAGTTCCGCCACCGGGACCCATCAGTACTTC.

This clone was observed a handful of times. V gene TRBV7-2 combines with J gene TRBJ1-5; tentatively, D is TRBD1 (5 bases). Germline V gives CDR1 SGHTA, CDR2 FQGNSA. CDR3 size: 15 residues. Trimming pared 1 base from V and 2 bases from J, leaving 9 bases between. This chain's CDR3 is CASSLVRGGNQPQHF. The CDR3 region has the DNA TGTGCCAGCAGCTTAGTCCGGGGCGGCAATCAGCCCCAGCATTTT.

This rearrangement joins TRBV6-5 to TRBJ1-6, with unresolved D. Trimming took 7 bases from V and 9 from J, leaving 10 bases between them. Germline V gene sequence: CDR1 MNHEY, CDR2 SVGAGI. This CDR3 is built from 12 residues. CDR3 DNA: TGTGCCAGCAAGCCGTCGGGTTCACCCCTCCACTTT. It codes for CASKPSGSPLHF.

The gene calls are TRBV19 and TRBJ2-3; 8 nucleotides match TRBD1. V was pared by 8 bases and J by 4 bases, with 11 bases of the junction left unmatched. Germline V gene lookup returns CDR1 LNHDA and CDR2 SQIVND (reference sequence). This CDR3 is built from 15 residues. The CDR3 DNA reads as TGTGCCAGTCAGCTAGGACAGGGCCGGTCAGATACGCAGTATTTT. This sequence encodes CASQLGQGRSDTQYF.

The V and J genes are TRBV5-1 and TRBJ2-5; no clear D gene. The CDR3 sequence is 12 residues long. V was pared by 1 base and J by 2 bases, with 3 bases between. From germline, CDR1 is SGHRS and CDR2 YFSETQ. In DNA form, the CDR3 reads TGCGCCAGCAGCTTGCTTCAAGAGACCCAGTACTTC. Protein: CASSLLQETQYF.

The V gene is TRBV19, the J gene TRBJ1-2; tentative D call: TRBD1 (5 bases). The CDR3 runs to 13 residues. Trimming left V 9 bases short and J 8 bases short, with 19 bases between. The germline V gene has CDR1 LNHDA and CDR2 SQIVND (reference sequence). This chain's CDR3 is CASYNRDDQGYTF. In DNA form, the CDR3 reads TGTGCCAGCTACAACCGGGACGATCAAGGCTACACCTTC.

The chain links TRBV12-5 to TRBJ2-1; tentatively, D is TRBD1 (6 bases). The length of the CDR3 is 14 residues. With 5 bases removed from V and 8 bases from J, the gap between germline ends came to 16 bases. The germline CDR1 and CDR2 sequences are LGHNT and FRNRAP. CDR3: CASGQGTALDEQFF. The CDR3, as DNA: TGTGCTAGTGGTCAGGGGACGGCCTTGGATGAGCAGTTCTTC.

V usage is TRBV4-1 and J usage is TRBJ1-6; TRBD1 might be the D (5 bases). The germline CDR1 and CDR2 sequences are MGHRA and YSYEKL. Deletions cut 4 bases from V and 10 bases from J, with 20 bases between. The CDR3 has 16 residues. CDR3 sequence reads: CASSPPSSGQGSPLHF. The CDR3 DNA is TGCGCCAGCAGCCCCCCGTCTTCGGGGCAAGGATCACCCCTCCACTTT.

The V gene is TRBV5-1, the J gene TRBJ2-5, with 9 bases lining up with TRBD1. The length of the CDR3 is 15 residues. J gave up 4 bases and V 2 bases, and 6 bases lay outside the gene matches. The germline gives CDR1 SGHRS, CDR2 YFSETQ. CDR3 amino acids: CASSFSGTGRETQYF. CDR3 nucleotides: TGCGCCAGCAGCTTTTCCGGGACAGGGAGAGAGACCCAGTACTTC.

The J gene is TRBJ1-2, the V gene TRBV6-7; D is uncertain. TRBV6-7 is known as an ORF, though its function is uncertain. This CDR3 is built from 13 residues. Trimming took 7 bases from V and 8 from J, leaving 17 bases between them. CDR3 sequence reads: CASILPPDSGYTF. DNA of the CDR3: TGTGCCAGCATCCTACCCCCAGATTCAGGCTACACCTTC.